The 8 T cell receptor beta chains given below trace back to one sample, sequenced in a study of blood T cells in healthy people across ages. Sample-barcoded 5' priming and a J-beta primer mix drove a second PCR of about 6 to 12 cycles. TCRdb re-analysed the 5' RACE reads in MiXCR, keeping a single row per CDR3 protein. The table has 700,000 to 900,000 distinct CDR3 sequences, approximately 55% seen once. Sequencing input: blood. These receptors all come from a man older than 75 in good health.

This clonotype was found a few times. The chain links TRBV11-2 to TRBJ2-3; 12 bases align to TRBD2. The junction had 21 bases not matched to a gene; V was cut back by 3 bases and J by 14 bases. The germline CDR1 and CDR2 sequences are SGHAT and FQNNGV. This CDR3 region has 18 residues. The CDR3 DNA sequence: TGTGCCAGCAGCTTCGCAAGCCTAGCGGGAGGGCGGAACAGATACGCGTATTTT. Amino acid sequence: CASSFASLAGGRNRYAYF.

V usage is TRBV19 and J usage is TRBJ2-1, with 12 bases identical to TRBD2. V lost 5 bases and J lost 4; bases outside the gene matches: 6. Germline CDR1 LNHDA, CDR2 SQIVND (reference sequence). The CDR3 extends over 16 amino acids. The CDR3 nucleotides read TGTGCCAGTAGTTACCGGACTAGCGGGACATACAATGAGCAGTTCTTC. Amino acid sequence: CASSYRTSGTYNEQFF.

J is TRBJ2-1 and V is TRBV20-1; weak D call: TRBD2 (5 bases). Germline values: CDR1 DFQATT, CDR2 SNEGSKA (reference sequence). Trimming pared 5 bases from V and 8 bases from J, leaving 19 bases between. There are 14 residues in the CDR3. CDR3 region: CSAPPEGPVHEQFF. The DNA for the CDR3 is TGCAGTGCTCCCCCCGAGGGCCCAGTACATGAGCAGTTCTTC.

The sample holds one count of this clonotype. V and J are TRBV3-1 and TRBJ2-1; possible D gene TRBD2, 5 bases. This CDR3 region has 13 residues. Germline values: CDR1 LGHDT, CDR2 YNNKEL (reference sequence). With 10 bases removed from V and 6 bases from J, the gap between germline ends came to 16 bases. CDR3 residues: CATRDPGGNEQFF. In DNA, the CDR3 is TGTGCCACCCGAGACCCAGGAGGCAATGAGCAGTTCTTC.

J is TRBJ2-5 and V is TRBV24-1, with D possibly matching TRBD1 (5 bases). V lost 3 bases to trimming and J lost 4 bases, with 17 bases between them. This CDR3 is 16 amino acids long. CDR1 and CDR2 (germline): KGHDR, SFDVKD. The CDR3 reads CATSDPAAGWRETQYF. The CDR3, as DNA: TGTGCCACCAGTGATCCGGCCGCAGGGTGGCGAGAGACCCAGTACTTC.

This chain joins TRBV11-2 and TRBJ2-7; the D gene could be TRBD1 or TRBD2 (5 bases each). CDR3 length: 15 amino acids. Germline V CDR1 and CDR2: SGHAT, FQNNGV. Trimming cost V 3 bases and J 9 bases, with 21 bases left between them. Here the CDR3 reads CASSFSGRAKGMQYF. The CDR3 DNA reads TGTGCCAGCAGCTTCAGCGGCCGGGCAAAGGGGATGCAGTACTTC.

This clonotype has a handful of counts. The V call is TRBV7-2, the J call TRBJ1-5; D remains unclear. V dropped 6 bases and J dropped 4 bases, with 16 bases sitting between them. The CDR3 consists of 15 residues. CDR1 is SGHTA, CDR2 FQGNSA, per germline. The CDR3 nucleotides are TGTGCCAGCAGTTCAAGTGGCAGGCCTAATCAGCCCCAGCATTTT. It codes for CASSSSGRPNQPQHF.

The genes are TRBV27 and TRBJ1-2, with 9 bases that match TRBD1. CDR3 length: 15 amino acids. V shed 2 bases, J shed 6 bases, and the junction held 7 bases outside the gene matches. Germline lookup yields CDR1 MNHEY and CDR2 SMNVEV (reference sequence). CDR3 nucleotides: TGTGCCAGCAGTTTACTTGCCGGGACAGGGAATGGCTACACCTTC. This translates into CASSLLAGTGNGYTF.